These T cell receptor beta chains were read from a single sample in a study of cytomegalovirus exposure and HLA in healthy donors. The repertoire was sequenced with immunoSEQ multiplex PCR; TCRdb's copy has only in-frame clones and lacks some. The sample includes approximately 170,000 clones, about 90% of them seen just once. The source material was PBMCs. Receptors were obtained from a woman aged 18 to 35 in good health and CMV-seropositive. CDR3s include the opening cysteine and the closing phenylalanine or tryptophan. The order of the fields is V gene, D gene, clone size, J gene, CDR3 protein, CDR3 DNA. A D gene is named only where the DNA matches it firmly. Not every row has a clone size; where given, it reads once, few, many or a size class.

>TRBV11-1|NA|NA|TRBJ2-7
CASSPGVLGYEQYF
TGTGCCAGCAGCCCGGGGGTCCTAGGCTACGAGCAGTACTTC
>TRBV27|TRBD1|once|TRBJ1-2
CASRSTGTSRGYTF
TGTGCCAGCAGATCGACAGGGACCTCGAGGGGCTACACCTTC
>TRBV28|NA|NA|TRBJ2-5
CASSQQETQYF
TGTGCCAGCAGTCAGCAAGAGACCCAGTACTTC
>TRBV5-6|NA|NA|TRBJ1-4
CASSYRIGGEKLFF
TGTGCCAGCAGCTATCGAATCGGGGGTGAAAAACTGTTTTTT
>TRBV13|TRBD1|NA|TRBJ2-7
CASRRQGRYEQYF
TGTGCCAGCAGGAGACAGGGGAGATACGAGCAGTACTTC
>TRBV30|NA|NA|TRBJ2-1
CAWNVIRQDHAGCGRREQFF
TGTGCCTGGAATGTTATTCGACAGGATCACGCAGGCTGTGGTCGCCGTGAGCAGTTCTTC
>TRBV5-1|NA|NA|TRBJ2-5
CASSPGSGQETQYF
TGCGCCAGCAGCCCCGGCAGCGGCCAAGAGACCCAGTACTTC
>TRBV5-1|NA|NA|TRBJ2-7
CASSPSRRWLQYF
TGCGCCAGCAGCCCGAGCCGTCGTTGGTTGCAGTACTTC
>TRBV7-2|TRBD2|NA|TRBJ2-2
CASRPGGTTNTGELFF
TGTGCCAGCAGGCCCGGGGGGACGACGAACACCGGGGAGCTGTTTTTT
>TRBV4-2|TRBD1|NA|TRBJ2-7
CASSQGTGGSYEQYF
TGTGCCAGCAGCCAAGGGACAGGGGGCTCCTACGAGCAGTACTTC
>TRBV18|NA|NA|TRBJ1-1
CASSPIYSGENTEAFF
TGTGCCAGCTCACCAATTTACTCGGGAGAGAACACTGAAGCTTTCTTT
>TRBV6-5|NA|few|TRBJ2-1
CASSYGGTHNEQFF
TGTGCCAGCAGTTACGGGGGGACTCACAATGAGCAGTTCTTC
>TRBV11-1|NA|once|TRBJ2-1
CASSRTTGNNEQFF
TGTGCCAGCAGCCGCACTACAGGAAACAATGAGCAGTTCTTC
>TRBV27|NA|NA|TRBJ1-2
CASSPGQGTYGYTF
TGTGCCAGCAGCCCCGGTCAGGGGACCTATGGCTACACCTTC
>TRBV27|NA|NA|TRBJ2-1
CASSFGPGDNYNEQFF
TGTGCCAGCAGTTTTGGTCCAGGGGACAACTACAATGAGCAGTTCTTC
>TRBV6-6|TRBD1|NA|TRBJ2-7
CASSYSDRGRDEQYF
TGTGCCAGCAGTTACTCTGACAGGGGGCGCGACGAGCAGTACTTC
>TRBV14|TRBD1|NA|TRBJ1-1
CASSPGQGRGSMNTEAFF
TGTGCCAGCAGCCCCGGACAGGGCAGGGGTTCGATGAACACTGAAGCTTTCTTT